Described below is a single T cell receptor beta chain sequence and its context. V lost 3 bases and J 6 bases, leaving 11 bases between the germline ends. Germline values: CDR1 MDHEN, CDR2 SYDVKM. This CDR3 has 14 residues. These data belong to a study of blood T cell repertoires in COVID-19. The data were produced by immunoSEQ multiplex PCR, yet TCRdb's version contains in-frame clones alone and is incomplete. The table includes about 200,000 clones, 82% detected once. For recovered donors of Cohort 3, there were two negative PCRs, clearance, or symptom resolution. The origin of this receptor is a man in his forties who had recovered from COVID-19. The chain has TRBV28 and TRBJ1-4, with a possible D match to TRBD1 (5 bases). Specimen: PBMCs or T cells enriched from blood (not recorded which). The CDR3 nucleotides read TGTGCCAGCAGTTTTGAAATCAGGGATGAAAAACTGTTTTTT. Translated, it gives CASSFEIRDEKLFF.